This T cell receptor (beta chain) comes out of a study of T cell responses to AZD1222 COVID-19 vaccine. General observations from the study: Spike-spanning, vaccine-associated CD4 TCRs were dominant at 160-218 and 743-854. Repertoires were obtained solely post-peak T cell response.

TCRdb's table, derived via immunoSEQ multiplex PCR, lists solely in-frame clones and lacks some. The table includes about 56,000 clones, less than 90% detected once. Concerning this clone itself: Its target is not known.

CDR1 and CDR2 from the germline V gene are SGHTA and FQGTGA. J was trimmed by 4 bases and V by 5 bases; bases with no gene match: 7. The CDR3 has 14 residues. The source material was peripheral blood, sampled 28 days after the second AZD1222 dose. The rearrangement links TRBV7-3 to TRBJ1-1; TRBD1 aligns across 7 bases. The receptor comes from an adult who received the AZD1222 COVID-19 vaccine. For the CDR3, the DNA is TGTGCCAGCAGCCTACAGGGGCTGAGCACTGAAGCTTTCTTT. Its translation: CASSLQGLSTEAFF.